These T cell receptor beta chains were read from a single sample in a study of blood T cell repertoires in COVID-19. The protocol was immunoSEQ multiplex PCR, while the TCRdb copy is restricted to in-frame clones and leaves out a portion. The sample carries 100,000 to 120,000 clones, about 72% recorded once. What was sequenced was peripheral blood. Receptors were obtained from a woman aged 60-75 years with acute or convalescent COVID-19. The CDR3 runs from the conserved cysteine through the conserved F or W. A D gene is named only where the DNA matches it firmly. Where a row states a size, it is once, few, many or the class of an expanded clone; other rows omit it.

TRBJ2-7	TRBV2	-	-	CASSADRPYEQYF	TGTGCCAGCAGTGCCGACAGACCCTACGAGCAGTACTTC
TRBJ2-2	TRBV24-1	-	-	CATSDLPGVMRGTGELFF	TGTGCCACCAGTGATTTGCCGGGGGTAATGAGGGGCACCGGGGAGCTGTTTTTT
TRBJ1-3	TRBV7-8	-	-	CASSGGDGFSGNTIYF	TGTGCCAGCAGCGGGGGGGACGGCTTCTCTGGAAACACCATATATTTT
TRBJ2-3	TRBV3-1/TRBV3-2	-	-	CASSQVGGFRVWADTQYF	TGTGCCAGCAGCCAAGTGGGTGGTTTCAGGGTCTGGGCAGATACGCAGTATTTT
TRBJ2-5	TRBV7-6	-	-	CASSQDPGRGETQYF	TGTGCCAGCAGCCAAGATCCGGGTCGAGGAGAGACCCAGTACTTC
TRBJ2-1	TRBV20-1	TRBD1	-	CSANRDREQFF	TGCAGTGCAAACAGGGACAGGGAGCAGTTCTTC
TRBJ1-2	TRBV19	TRBD1	-	CASSIWGLDRDGGYTF	TGTGCCAGTAGTATTTGGGGCTTGGACAGGGACGGTGGCTACACCTTC
TRBJ1-1	TRBV5-6	TRBD1	-	CASSRWDSRTTEAFF	TGTGCCAGCAGCCGGTGGGACAGTCGTACCACTGAAGCTTTCTTT
TRBJ1-2	TRBV7-2	-	-	CASSQNSRDGYTF	TGTGCCAGCAGCCAGAACAGCAGGGATGGCTACACCTTC
TRBJ1-1	TRBV7-8	-	few	CASSFRRVREVNTEAFF	TGTGCCAGCAGCTTTAGGAGGGTGAGGGAAGTTAACACTGAAGCTTTCTTT
TRBJ1-1	TRBV10-3	TRBD1	-	CAISDLQGAEAFF	TGTGCCATCAGTGACCTCCAGGGGGCTGAAGCTTTCTTT
TRBJ2-1	TRBV7-9	-	once	CASSRDTYYNEQFF	TGTGCCAGCAGCCGTGACACCTACTACAATGAGCAGTTCTTC